Presented here are 18 T cell receptor beta chains from one specimen sequenced in a study of OX40 agonist ivuxolimab in advanced cancers. The assay was immunoSEQ multiplex PCR, and TCRdb's table has in-frame clones only and misses some. The sample consists of about 50,000 clones, roughly 90% of them appearing once. This material consisted of CD4+ or CD8+ T cells sorted from blood, taken in a trial of the OX40 agonist ivuxolimab. These receptors originate from an adult with an advanced solid tumor such as melanoma, head and neck, liver or kidney cancer.

V gene TRBV19 combines with J gene TRBJ2-2, with D perhaps being TRBD1 or TRBD2 (6 bases each). Germline assignment: CDR1 LNHDA and CDR2 SQIVND (reference sequence). CDR3 length equals 14 residues. V dropped 11 bases and J dropped 2 bases, with 15 bases sitting between them. The DNA of the CDR3 is TGTGCCGGTCAGACAGGACTAAACACCGGGGAGCTGTTTTTT. This translates into CAGQTGLNTGELFF.

The chain links TRBV5-1 to TRBJ2-7; 11 bases are shared with TRBD1. The trim removed 1 base at V and 3 bases at J, leaving 3 bases unmatched. Germline loops: CDR1 SGHRS, CDR2 YFSETQ. The CDR3 spans 15 residues. The CDR3 region has the DNA TGCGCCAGCAGCTTGACCGGGACAGGGGGCTACGAGCAGTACTTC. Residues: CASSLTGTGGYEQYF. Looking up the rest from reference TRBV5-1 and TRBJ2-7 gives the full variable domain: KAGVTQTPRYLIKTRGQQVTLSCSPISGHRSVSWYQQTPGQGLQFLFEYFSETQRNKGNFPGRFSGRQFSNSRSEMNVSTLELGDSALYLCASSLTGTGGYEQYFGPGTRLTVT.

The chain is built from TRBV19 and TRBJ2-3; no definite D call. Germline assignment: CDR1 LNHDA and CDR2 SQIVND (reference sequence). The CDR3 is made up of 11 amino acids. V lost 1 base and J 7 bases, leaving 3 bases between the germline ends. The CDR3 reads CASSIANTQYF. DNA for the CDR3: TGTGCCAGTAGTATAGCGAATACGCAGTATTTT.

The CDR3 reads CASSLSSGFTDTQYF. The CDR3 DNA reads TGTGCCAGTAGCTTATCTAGCGGATTCACAGATACGCAGTATTTT. The genes are TRBV19 and TRBJ2-3; TRBD2 matches at 7 bases. Trimming at V came to 6 bases and at J to 2 bases, leaving 8 bases not matched to a gene. Germline assignment: CDR1 LNHDA and CDR2 SQIVND (reference sequence). This CDR3 spans 15 amino acids.

The chain has TRBV9 and TRBJ2-1; TRBD2 is a possible D gene (6 bases). Trimming pared 3 bases from V and 9 bases from J, leaving 22 bases between. CDR1 SGDLS and CDR2 YYNGEE come from the germline V gene. This CDR3 is 16 amino acids long. CDR3: CASSAQSPGLLSEQFF. The CDR3 DNA sequence: TGTGCCAGCAGCGCCCAGTCCCCGGGACTCTTGAGTGAGCAGTTCTTC.

This clone has just a few counts. CDR3 region: CASSPPTGTDTQYF. The DNA for the CDR3 is TGTGCCAGCAGCCCCCCGACAGGCACAGATACGCAGTATTTT. V and J are TRBV6-6 and TRBJ2-3; D possibly corresponds to TRBD1 (5 bases). The germline CDR1 and CDR2 sequences are MNHNY and SVGAGI (reference sequence). V lost 6 bases and J lost 1, with 11 bases in between. There are 14 residues in the CDR3.

The rearrangement joins TRBV7-1 to TRBJ2-7; tentative D call: TRBD2 (5 bases). TRBV7-1 is placed among ORFs of uncertain function. V was pared by 5 bases and J by 2 bases, with 16 bases between. This CDR3 contains 15 residues. The CDR3 DNA reads as TGTGCCAGCAGCGTTTCGGGAAGCGCACCCTACGAGCAGTACTTC. This codes for CASSVSGSAPYEQYF.

The chain carries TRBV7-2 and TRBJ1-5, with D unclear. V lost 0 bases, J lost 2 bases, and 8 bases lay in between. The CDR3 runs 15 residues. Germline-derived CDR1 and CDR2 are SGHTA and FQGNSA. CDR3 nucleotides: TGTGCCAGCAGCTTAGCCAGGTCGGGCAATCAGCCCCAGCATTTT. Protein: CASSLARSGNQPQHF.

The chain is built from TRBV28 and TRBJ2-2, with 11 bases lining up with TRBD2. The length of the CDR3 is 17 residues. Unmatched junction bases numbered 13, after V lost 5 bases and J lost 8 bases. Germline V gene data show CDR1 as MDHEN and CDR2 as SYDVKM. DNA for the CDR3: TGTGCCAGCAGTCCCCCGGGACTAGCGGCCGCCAGAGGGGAGCTGTTTTTT. Translating it yields CASSPPGLAAARGELFF.

This chain uses TRBV28 with TRBJ2-5; D gene ambiguous. Germline-derived CDR1 and CDR2 are MDHEN and SYDVKM. The CDR3 consists of 15 residues. The ends were cut back, 6 bases at V and 1 base at J, with 15 bases in the middle. The CDR3 DNA sequence: TGTGCCAGCAGCCCCCTGGGTGGTGTCCAAGAGACCCAGTACTTC. This gives the protein CASSPLGGVQETQYF.

The count of this clone is one. The V call is TRBV30, the J call TRBJ2-7, with D perhaps matching TRBD1 or TRBD2 (6 bases each). Germline V gene sequence: CDR1 GTSNPN, CDR2 SVGIG (reference sequence). The CDR3 contains 13 residues. V was cut by 3 bases and J by 1 base, with 10 bases left in between. As DNA, the CDR3 is TGTGCCTGGAGCCTAGGGGGGTCCTACGAGCAGTACTTC. Translated: CAWSLGGSYEQYF.

The chain combines TRBV6-5 with TRBJ2-7, with TRBD1 matching over 7 bases. In germline, CDR1 is MNHEY, CDR2 SVGAGI. V lost 6 bases and J lost 6; bases outside the gene matches: 5. The length of the CDR3 is 12 residues. CDR3 bases: TGTGCCAGCAGATCGACAGGGTTCGAGCAGTACTTC. Translation gives CASRSTGFEQYF.

The rearrangement joins TRBV7-6 to TRBJ1-1, with a tentative D call TRBD1 (6 bases). The CDR3 extends over 13 amino acids. CDR1 SGHVS and CDR2 FNYEAQ come from the germline V gene. The V end lost 2 bases, the J end lost 6 bases, and 10 bases lay between the germline ends. The CDR3 spells CASSLSKGAEAFF. The CDR3 DNA is TGTGCCAGCAGCTTATCTAAGGGGGCTGAAGCTTTCTTT.

The rearrangement joins TRBV11-3 to TRBJ2-1, with unresolved D. V was shortened by 3 bases and J by 9 bases, with 12 bases between the two germline ends. The CDR3 has 13 amino acids. Germline values: CDR1 SGHNT, CDR2 YENEEA. CDR3 sequence (DNA): TGTGCCAGCAGCTTGGGCGCAGTAGGTGAGCAGTTCTTC. Its translation is CASSLGAVGEQFF. The full variable domain, in which reference TRBV11-3 and TRBJ2-1 provide the parts outside the CDR3, is EAGVVQSPRYKIIEKKQPVAFWCNPISGHNTLYWYLQNLGQGPELLIRYENEEAVDDSQLPKDRFSAERLKGVDSTLKIQPAELGDSAVYLCASSLGAVGEQFFGPGTRLTVL.

To note about this clone: The identical CDR3 is also encoded by other nucleotide sequences in the sample. This chain connects TRBV7-9 to TRBJ1-4, with D maybe TRBD1 (5 bases). This CDR3 region has 15 residues. The V gene's germline CDR1 is SEHNR and CDR2 FQNEAQ (reference sequence). Trimming stripped 4 bases from V and 3 bases from J, with 12 bases between. CDR3 protein: CASSSDGTANEKLFF. In DNA, the CDR3 is TGTGCCAGCAGCTCCGACGGGACGGCTAATGAAAAACTGTTTTTT.

The gene calls are TRBV11-3 and TRBJ2-2; D is perhaps TRBD1 (6 bases). The CDR3 is 16 amino acids. Trimming shortened V by 0 bases and J by 2 bases, and 10 bases separated the two germline ends. Germline loops: CDR1 SGHNT, CDR2 YENEEA. The CDR3 protein is CASSLDSGANTGELFF. The CDR3 DNA reads as TGTGCCAGCAGCTTAGATTCAGGGGCAAACACCGGGGAGCTGTTTTTT.

V and J are TRBV7-8 and TRBJ2-7; 7 bases agree with TRBD1. V gave up 0 bases and J gave up 2 bases; unmatched junction bases: 1. Per germline, CDR1 SGHVS and CDR2 FQNEAQ. The CDR3 loop spans 14 amino acids. In DNA form, the CDR3 reads TGTGCCAGCAGCTTAGCAACAGGGGCCTACGAGCAGTACTTC. This encodes CASSLATGAYEQYF.

The V call is TRBV7-9, the J call TRBJ1-1; tentatively, D is TRBD1 (6 bases). With 5 bases removed from V and 1 base from J, the gap between germline ends came to 8 bases. The CDR3 extends over 13 amino acids. The germline V gene encodes CDR1 SEHNR and CDR2 FQNEAQ (reference sequence). The CDR3 protein is CASSTGQNTEAFF. CDR3 sequence (DNA): TGTGCCAGCAGCACGGGACAGAACACTGAAGCTTTCTTT.